This T cell receptor (beta chain) was identified during a study of T cells in Graves' hyperthyroidism and ophthalmopathy. Template material for amplifying TCR beta CDR3 regions consisted of RNA transcripts. The HTBI primer set drove a first-round RT-PCR of the TCR CDR3. TCRdb redid the calling of the multiplex PCR reads with MiXCR, one entry per CDR3 protein. The sample has more than 450,000 distinct CDR3 sequences, about 14% seen once. The CDR3 consists of 12 residues. The junction had 2 bases not matched to a gene; V was cut back by 6 bases and J by 5 bases. Germline CDR1 and CDR2: MNHEY and SMNVEV (reference sequence).

The receptor was derived from a woman aged 40 to 55 with Graves' hyperthyroidism. The chain carries TRBV27 and TRBJ2-3; 7 positions match TRBD1. Sequencing used blood. CDR3 sequence reads: CASRQGEDTQYF. The CDR3 DNA reads TGTGCCAGCAGGCAGGGGGAAGATACGCAGTATTTT.